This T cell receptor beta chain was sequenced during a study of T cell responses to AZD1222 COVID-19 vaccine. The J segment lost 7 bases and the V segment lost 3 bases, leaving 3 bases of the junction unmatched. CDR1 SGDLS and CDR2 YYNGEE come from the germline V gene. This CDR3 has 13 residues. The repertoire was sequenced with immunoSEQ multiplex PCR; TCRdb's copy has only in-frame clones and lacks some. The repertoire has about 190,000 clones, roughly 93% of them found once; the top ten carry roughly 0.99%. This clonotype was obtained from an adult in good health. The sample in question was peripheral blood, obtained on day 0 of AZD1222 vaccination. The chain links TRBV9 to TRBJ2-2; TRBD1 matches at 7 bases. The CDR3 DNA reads TGTGCCAGCAGCGGACAGGGCAGCGGGGAGCTGTTTTTT. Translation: CASSGQGSGELFF.